This TCR beta chain was recovered during a study of blood T cell repertoires in COVID-19. Study information: Samples of COVID-19 (acute and convalescent) were obtained from the United States, Italy and Spain. PBMCs, B-cell-depleted T cells, or T cells were the source of the cDNA or gDNA that made up the material.

Per the germline V gene, CDR1 is SGHTA and CDR2 is FQGNSA. This CDR3 is 14 amino acids long. Trimming at V came to 5 bases and at J to 3 bases, leaving 3 bases not matched to a gene. Source study methods: Reference gene primer amplification yielded estimated nucleated cell counts. Generated by immunoSEQ multiplex PCR, the TCRdb table keeps only in-frame clones and is missing some. The V and J calls and clone size come from that table; D and trimming were worked out from the DNA. The data show hundreds of thousands of clones, approximately 90% seen once. V is TRBV7-2 and J is TRBJ2-1; 8 nucleotides match TRBD2. What was sequenced was peripheral blood. This receptor was identified in a man younger than 30 with COVID-19, enrolled during active disease. In DNA, the CDR3 is TGTGCCAGCAGCCTCGGGACTAGCTACAATGAGCAGTTCTTC. Translating gives CASSLGTSYNEQFF.